Listed below are T cell receptor beta chains from one sample, sequenced in a study of T cell responses to AZD1222 COVID-19 vaccine. Sequenced by immunoSEQ multiplex PCR; TCRdb stores in-frame clones only, minus some. Of 64,000 or so clones in the sample, about 83% were seen once. This material consisted of peripheral blood, taken on day 0 of AZD1222 vaccination. Every receptor here comes from an adult in good health. Each CDR3 is given with its conserved first and last residue. The D gene is left open where the match is weak. Rows may omit the clone size; those that give it use once, few, many or a size class.

d_gene,j_gene,abundance,v_gene,CDR3nt,CDR3aa
.,TRBJ1-5,.,TRBV6-6,TGTGCCAGCAGTTACAGGGTACAAAGCAATCAGCCCCAGCATTTT,CASSYRVQSNQPQHF
.,TRBJ2-2,medium-sized,TRBV19,TGTGCCAGTAGTATATCCAGAAACACCGGGGAGCTGTTTTTT,CASSISRNTGELFF
TRBD1,TRBJ1-2,once,TRBV18,TGTGCCAGCTCAGGGACAGGTCCCAATGATGGCTACACCTTC,CASSGTGPNDGYTF
.,TRBJ1-5,.,TRBV7-9,TGTGCCAGCAGCTTAGGGGTCGGCAATCAGCCCCAGCATTTT,CASSLGVGNQPQHF
.,TRBJ1-1,.,TRBV3-1/TRBV3-2,TGTGCCAGCAGCCAAGCTAGGCGGTTCACTGAAGCTTTCTTT,CASSQARRFTEAFF
TRBD1,TRBJ2-7,few,TRBV18,TGTGCCAGCTCACCTCGGGACAGGTTTGTTTACGAGCAGTACTTC,CASSPRDRFVYEQYF
TRBD1,TRBJ1-2,.,TRBV3-1/TRBV3-2,TGTGCCAGCAGCCAAGGGCAGGGGGATGGCTACACCTTC,CASSQGQGDGYTF
.,TRBJ1-1,.,TRBV30,TGTGCCTGGAGTGTACTGGGTCACAGCACTGAAGCTTTCTTT,CAWSVLGHSTEAFF
.,TRBJ1-1,.,TRBV7-8,TGTGCCAGCAGCTTAGTATGGGGCGGCATGAACACTGAAGCTTTCTTT,CASSLVWGGMNTEAFF
.,TRBJ1-4,.,TRBV7-2,TGTGCCAGCAGCCCCAGATCCTGGCAAAAACTGTTTTTT,CASSPRSWQKLFF
.,TRBJ2-7,.,TRBV6-6,TGTGCCAGCAGTTACAGGGAGGACGAGCAGTACTTC,CASSYREDEQYF
.,TRBJ2-5,.,TRBV29-1,TGCAGCGCTCCCAATACAGATATCGGGGAGACCCAGTACTTC,CSAPNTDIGETQYF
.,TRBJ2-1,few,TRBV11-3,TGTGCCAGCAGCGATTACGGGGCCCCCTACAATGAGCAGTTCTTC,CASSDYGAPYNEQFF
.,TRBJ1-4,.,TRBV28,TGTGCCATCGCGGCCGGCTCAACTAATGAAAAACTGTTTTTT,CAIAAGSTNEKLFF
.,TRBJ2-7,.,TRBV5-5,TGTGCCAGCAGCTTTCACCCTGCCTACGAGCAGTACTTC,CASSFHPAYEQYF
TRBD1,TRBJ1-6,.,TRBV19,TGTGCCAGCCGGGACAGGGGGCCTGAGGCCCTCCACTTT,CASRDRGPEALHF
.,TRBJ1-5,.,TRBV14,TGTGCCAGCTCAGGGGATAGCAATCAGCCCCAGCATTTT,CASSGDSNQPQHF
.,TRBJ1-6,.,TRBV28,TGTGCCACCCATACCTCCGGCAGGGTTTGGAATTCACCCCTCCACTTT,CATHTSGRVWNSPLHF
TRBD1,TRBJ2-7,.,TRBV4-3,TGCCCCCCCACCCACCACGACTGGGGGACAGGCAAACCTTACGAGCAGTACTTC,CPPTHHDWGTGKPYEQYF
.,TRBJ2-7,once,TRBV7-9,TGTGCCAGCAGCAATACAGGCTCCTACGAGCAGTACTTC,CASSNTGSYEQYF
.,TRBJ2-2,few,TRBV29-1,TGCAGCGTTGAGAGCGCAGGGAAGTTTTTTCGGGCCGGGGAGCTGTTTTTT,CSVESAGKFFRAGELFF
TRBD1,TRBJ2-1,.,TRBV2,TGTGCCAGCAACCCACGGGACAGATACTCCTACAATGAGCAGTTCTTC,CASNPRDRYSYNEQFF
.,TRBJ1-2,.,TRBV7-2,TGTGCCAGCGACGGAGCTAACTATGGCTACACCTTC,CASDGANYGYTF
.,TRBJ2-2,.,TRBV27,TGTGCCAGCAGTTTATGGGCCGGGGAGCTGTTTTTT,CASSLWAGELFF
.,TRBJ1-5,.,TRBV27,TGTGCCAGCAGTCCAGGCGGGGGTGGGCAGCCCCAGCATTTT,CASSPGGGGQPQHF
.,TRBJ2-1,.,TRBV5-1,TGCGCCAGCTGCATCGGGACTCCTCGCCGGAATGAGCAGTTCTTC,CASCIGTPRRNEQFF
.,TRBJ2-1,.,TRBV6-5,TGTGCCAGCAGAACGTACAATGAGCAGTTCTTC,CASRTYNEQFF
TRBD1,TRBJ1-4,.,TRBV19,TGTGCCAGTAGTAACCCAGGGGGCATAACTAATGAAAAACTGTTTTTT,CASSNPGGITNEKLFF
.,TRBJ2-7,.,TRBV28,TGTGCCAGCATCTCGACGGGGGACTCCTACGAGCAGTACTTC,CASISTGDSYEQYF
.,TRBJ2-7,few,TRBV28,TGTGCCAGCACTCCGGGACAGCCAAGGGAGGAGTACTTC,CASTPGQPREEYF
.,TRBJ2-7,.,TRBV7-9,TGTGCCAGCAGCCTAACAGGGTACCCCTACGAGCAGTACTTC,CASSLTGYPYEQYF
.,TRBJ1-3,.,TRBV27,TGTGCCAGCAGCACCGGGACATCTGGAAACACCATATATTTT,CASSTGTSGNTIYF
.,TRBJ2-7,.,TRBV9,TGTGCCAGCAGCGTAGCTGGCTACTCCTACGAGCAGTACTTC,CASSVAGYSYEQYF
.,TRBJ1-1,.,TRBV18,TGTGCCAGCTCACCACCGGGGGGGGCTCGCACTGAAGCTTTCTTT,CASSPPGGARTEAFF
.,TRBJ2-7,.,TRBV20-1,TGCAGTGCTAGTCGGCGGCAAGGGTTGGACGAGCAGTACTTC,CSASRRQGLDEQYF
TRBD1,TRBJ1-6,.,TRBV27,TGTGCCAGCAGTATGGGACAGGGGGCTGTTTCACCCCTCCACTTT,CASSMGQGAVSPLHF
.,TRBJ1-5,few,TRBV2,TGTGCCAGCAGTGAAACGGAGGGGCACCAGCCCCAGCATTTT,CASSETEGHQPQHF
.,TRBJ1-2,.,TRBV30,TGTGCCTGGAGTGTAGCGGGGGATGGGGGCTACACCTTC,CAWSVAGDGGYTF
.,TRBJ1-2,.,TRBV12-3/TRBV12-4,TGTGCCAGCAGTTCCCTGATTAACTATGGCTACACCTTC,CASSSLINYGYTF
.,TRBJ2-1,.,TRBV19,TGTGCCAGTAGTGGGATTGAGCAGTTCTTC,CASSGIEQFF
TRBD2,TRBJ2-1,few,TRBV6-2/TRBV6-3,TGTGCCAGCAGTTACGGGCGGGGGGGATCGGATGAGCAGTTCTTC,CASSYGRGGSDEQFF
TRBD1,TRBJ1-2,.,TRBV29-1,TGCAGCGTTGAAGACCCCAGGGGGAAAGTCTATGGCTACACCTTC,CSVEDPRGKVYGYTF
TRBD1,TRBJ1-6,.,TRBV10-1,TGCGCCAGCAGTGTGGACAGGGAGGGTAATTCACCCCTCCACTTT,CASSVDREGNSPLHF
.,TRBJ1-2,.,TRBV10-3,TGTGCCATCAGTGAGCAGGGAAATGGCTACACCTTC,CAISEQGNGYTF
.,TRBJ2-7,.,TRBV27,TGTGCCAGCAGTTTACTCGCGGGGCGCTACGAGCAGTACTTC,CASSLLAGRYEQYF
.,TRBJ1-2,.,TRBV20-1,TGCAGTGCTAGTTTCGTCCCGTCCGATGGCTACACCTTC,CSASFVPSDGYTF
.,TRBJ1-2,.,TRBV19,TGTGCCAGTTCAACGGACACGAACTATGGCTACACCTTC,CASSTDTNYGYTF
.,TRBJ1-2,.,TRBV29-1,TGCAGCGTTGAGGAGGGTCTTGGCTACACCTTC,CSVEEGLGYTF
.,TRBJ1-5,once,TRBV19,TGTGCCAGTACACACCCTGCCGCCCAGCATTTT,CASTHPAAQHF
.,TRBJ1-2,.,TRBV6-5,TGTGCCAGCACGGACACAGTCTATGGCTACACCTTC,CASTDTVYGYTF